Presented here are 14 T cell receptor beta chains from one specimen sequenced in a study of blood T cells in healthy people across ages. With a J-beta primer mix and a sample-barcoded 5' primer, a second PCR ran 7 to 11 cycles. TCRdb redid the calling of the 5' RACE reads with MiXCR, one entry per CDR3 protein. The repertoire holds 540,000 or so distinct CDR3 sequences, nearly 25% seen once, with 8.5% to 9.5% in the top ten. This sample also appeared in a second study, on T cells of mothers and their children.

Specimen: blood. The source of these receptors is a boy aged 5-17 years in good health.

The V call is TRBV28, the J call TRBJ2-4; 9 nucleotides match TRBD2. Trimming cost V 5 bases and J 3 bases; bases outside gene matches: 5. This CDR3 comprises 15 residues. The germline V gene encodes CDR1 MDHEN and CDR2 SYDVKM. CDR3 DNA sequence: TGTGCCAGCAGTGCGGGGGGGCAAAGCAAAAACATTCAGTACTTC. Translation: CASSAGGQSKNIQYF.

The genes are TRBV7-2 and TRBJ2-1, with 10 bases matching TRBD2. CDR1 and CDR2 (germline): SGHTA, FQGNSA. This CDR3 is built from 16 residues. V trimming: 0 bases; J trimming: 9 bases; junction bases outside the gene matches: 8. CDR3 region: CASSLAGPSGRGEQFF. The CDR3 region has the DNA TGTGCCAGCAGCTTAGCCGGACCTAGCGGGAGAGGTGAGCAGTTCTTC.

This sequence joins TRBV30 and TRBJ2-7; the D gene is possibly TRBD2 (7 bases). Germline CDR1 reads GTSNPN; CDR2 reads SVGIG (reference sequence). V was pared by 1 base and J by 3 bases, with 19 bases between. This CDR3 has 16 amino acids. The DNA of the CDR3 is TGTGCCTGGAGTGATGAGACGGGGGGCGCAGGCTACGAGCAGTACTTC. Protein sequence: CAWSDETGGAGYEQYF.

The J gene is TRBJ1-2, the V gene TRBV6-5, with 9 positions matching TRBD1. The V gene's germline CDR1 is MNHEY and CDR2 SVGAGI. The CDR3 totals 14 residues. The ends lost 2 bases at V and 8 bases at J; junction bases unmatched: 6. CDR3 nucleotides: TGTGCCAGCAGTTACGGACAGGGGATAATCGGCTACACCTTC. It translates to CASSYGQGIIGYTF.

This clonotype was counted a few times. The rearrangement joins TRBV7-9 to TRBJ2-4; TRBD1 aligns across 7 bases. V trimming: 1 base; J trimming: 5 bases; junction bases outside the gene matches: 11. The length of the CDR3 is 17 residues. Germline lookup yields CDR1 SEHNR and CDR2 FQNEAQ (reference sequence). The CDR3 sequence: CASSLGLLGGAQNIQYF. CDR3 DNA sequence: TGTGCCAGCAGCTTAGGACTTCTAGGGGGCGCCCAAAACATTCAGTACTTC.

The rearrangement uses TRBV9 and TRBJ2-7; D is perhaps TRBD2 (5 bases). CDR3 length: 13 amino acids. Looked up from germline, CDR1 is SGDLS and CDR2 is YYNGEE. V shed 0 bases and J shed 5 bases, with 9 bases lying between them. CDR3 coding DNA: TGTGCCAGCAGCGTAGGTTACGGGGACGAGCAGTACTTC. It translates to CASSVGYGDEQYF.

This chain joins TRBV12-3 or TRBV12-4 and TRBJ1-2; D uncertain. V shed 7 bases and J shed 6 bases, with 9 bases lying between them. CDR3 length equals 11 residues. CDR3 sequence: CASTSPDGYTF. The DNA of the CDR3 is TGTGCCAGCACAAGCCCAGATGGCTACACCTTC.

This clonotype has more than one count but fewer than ten. The chain combines TRBV12-3 or TRBV12-4 with TRBJ2-7, with D possibly being TRBD1 (6 bases). V was cut by 3 bases and J by 1 base, with 10 bases left in between. This CDR3 contains 14 residues. CDR3 residues: CASSFSTGSYEQYF. The CDR3 coding sequence is TGTGCCAGCAGTTTTTCAACAGGGTCCTACGAGCAGTACTTC.

This chain joins TRBV27 and TRBJ2-5, with a tentative D call TRBD2 (7 bases). The better agreement between TRBJ2-7 and the DNA end casts doubt on the J call. CDR3 length: 14 amino acids. The germline CDR1 and CDR2 sequences are MNHEY and SMNVEV (reference sequence). The CDR3 DNA follows: TGTGCCAGCAGTTCCGGGGGGCGCGGGTACGAGCAGTACTTC. It encodes CASSSGGRGYEQYF.

This clonotype was counted only a few times. The conserved closing phenylalanine or tryptophan is absent in this CDR3, likely reflecting a read error. This rearrangement joins TRBV6-2 or TRBV6-3 to TRBJ1-5; the D gene is possibly TRBD1 (5 bases). CDR1 and CDR2 from the germline V gene are MNHEY and SVGEGT. This CDR3 comprises 16 residues. Between the trimmed V and J ends, which lost 2 bases and 1 base, there was a span of 12 bases. CDR3 in amino acids: CASSYLDDSSNQPQHL. CDR3 nucleotides: TGTGCCAGCAGTTACCTAGACGACAGCAGCAATCAGCCCCAGCATCTT.

This clonotype was recorded a few times. The genes are TRBV24-1 and TRBJ2-6; tentative D call: TRBD2 (6 bases). CDR3 size: 19 residues. Trimming took 4 bases from V and 0 from J, leaving 18 bases between them. The germline gives CDR1 KGHDR, CDR2 SFDVKD. This chain's CDR3 is CATSEGAGPFSSGANVLTF. The CDR3 DNA reads as TGTGCCACCAGTGAAGGGGCGGGGCCCTTTAGCTCTGGGGCCAACGTCCTGACTTTC.

The chain joins TRBV19 to TRBJ2-6; D remains ambiguous. Trimming removed 7 bases at V and 2 bases at J, with 12 bases between. CDR3 length equals 15 residues. The germline CDR1 and CDR2 sequences are LNHDA and SQIVND (reference sequence). Here the CDR3 DNA reads TGTGCCAGTACTACCCCGGGTCCTGGGGCCAACGTCCTGACTTTC. Translation gives CASTTPGPGANVLTF.

This clonotype has more than one count but fewer than ten. The chain recombines TRBV4-1 with TRBJ2-7; the D gene is possibly TRBD2 (5 bases). The V gene lost 3 bases and the J gene lost 0 bases, with 15 bases spanning the gap. The CDR3 runs 16 residues. CDR1 is MGHRA, CDR2 YSYEKL, per germline. The CDR3 DNA sequence: TGCGCCAGCAGCCACCACTTACTAGGGCCCTCCTACGAGCAGTACTTC. As protein: CASSHHLLGPSYEQYF.

This clonotype turned up a few times. This may be a read error: a much more frequent sequence differs by one nucleotide. This chain links TRBV4-3 with TRBJ2-7; 10 nucleotides line up with TRBD1. CDR1 and CDR2 from the germline V gene are LGHNA and YSLEER. The CDR3 consists of 14 residues. V shed 4 bases and J 3 bases; nucleotides not matched to a gene: 3. The CDR3 nucleotides are TGCGCCAGCAGCCCCGGACAGGGGGACTACGAGCAGTACTTC. Translating it yields CASSPGQGDYEQYF.